This T cell receptor (beta chain) is drawn from a study of cytomegalovirus exposure and HLA in healthy donors. Findings and caveats of the study: Excluded: some indistinguishable V segments such as TRBV6-2 and TRBV6-3. In an earlier analysis, in approximately 630 donors, most V segments appeared productive either ~87% or ~30% of the time.

Researchers ran the PCR with 60 Vbeta and 13 Jbeta primers. The repertoire was sequenced with immunoSEQ multiplex PCR; TCRdb's copy has only in-frame clones and lacks some. Found here are over 100,000 clones, approximately 80% of them singletons; the top ten hold approximately 2.6%. Details on this clone: Its specificity is unknown.

This CDR3 comprises 15 residues. The trim removed 0 bases at V and 2 bases at J, leaving 1 base unmatched. Germline V gene sequence: CDR1 SGDLS, CDR2 YYNGEE. The sequenced sample was PBMCs. This TCR came from a female donor in good health and CMV-seronegative. The chain employs TRBV9 and TRBJ2-1; TRBD2 matches at 8 bases. CDR3 in amino acids: CASSVAGGTYNEQFF. For the CDR3, the DNA is TGTGCCAGCAGCGTAGCGGGGGGGACCTACAATGAGCAGTTCTTC. The full variable domain, rest sourced from reference TRBV9 and TRBJ2-1, is DSGVTQTPKHLITATGQRVTLRCSPRSGDLSVYWYQQSLDQGLQFLIQYYNGEERAKGNILERFSAQQFPDLHSELNLSSLELGDSALYFCASSVAGGTYNEQFFGPGTRLTVL.